A selection of T cell receptor beta chains follows, all from one sample in a study of shared clonotypes between healthy human individuals. Sequenced by immunoSEQ multiplex PCR; TCRdb stores in-frame clones only, minus some. Altogether over 850,000 clones are present, more than 75% being singletons, with the ten largest covering approximately 0.5%. Sequenced sample: memory CD4+ T cells from PBMCs. The source of these receptors is a man aged 18 to 30 in good health. Some clones in this sample may be carry-over from other donors' samples. Both conserved end residues are part of each CDR3. D genes are given only for firm matches. The listing skips clone size in some rows; elsewhere it reads once, few, many or a size class.

J,D,size,V,length,CDR3,DNA
TRBJ1-2,-,-,TRBV28,13,CASSQGYGYGYTF,TGTGCCAGCAGCCAGGGGTATGGCTATGGCTACACCTTC
TRBJ1-1,TRBD1,-,TRBV30,14,CAWKTGTGGTEAFF,TGTGCCTGGAAGACCGGGACAGGAGGGACTGAAGCTTTCTTT
TRBJ2-2,TRBD1,-,TRBV2,16,CASTKRTGENTGELFF,TGTGCCAGCACCAAAAGGACAGGAGAGAACACCGGGGAGCTGTTTTTT
TRBJ1-4,-,-,TRBV28,15,CASSFQGSRHEKLFF,TGTGCCAGCAGTTTCCAGGGGTCGCGGCATGAAAAACTGTTTTTT
TRBJ2-3,-,-,TRBV25-1,15,CASSVSSRDNPTQYF,TGTGCCAGCAGTGTTTCCTCCCGGGACAACCCAACGCAGTATTTT
TRBJ2-3,-,-,TRBV18,16,CASSPKNRVGTDTQYF,TGTGCCAGCTCACCAAAGAACAGGGTTGGTACAGATACGCAGTATTTT
TRBJ2-1,TRBD2,-,TRBV9,16,CASSGRSGLGANEQFF,TGTGCCAGCAGCGGTAGATCTGGACTAGGTGCCAATGAGCAGTTCTTC
TRBJ2-7,-,-,TRBV20-1,10,CSARYREQYF,TGCAGTGCTAGGTATCGCGAGCAGTACTTC
TRBJ2-4,TRBD2,-,TRBV7-2,15,CASSFAGGAGNIQYF,TGTGCCAGCAGCTTTGCGGGAGGGGCGGGAAACATTCAGTACTTC
TRBJ2-7,-,-,TRBV13,14,CASSQLGVRYEQYF,TGTGCCAGCAGCCAACTAGGGGTAAGGTACGAGCAGTACTTC
TRBJ2-1,TRBD1,few,TRBV5-4,18,CASSHPTGAQSSYNEQFF,TGTGCCAGCAGCCACCCGACAGGGGCACAGAGCTCCTACAATGAGCAGTTCTTC